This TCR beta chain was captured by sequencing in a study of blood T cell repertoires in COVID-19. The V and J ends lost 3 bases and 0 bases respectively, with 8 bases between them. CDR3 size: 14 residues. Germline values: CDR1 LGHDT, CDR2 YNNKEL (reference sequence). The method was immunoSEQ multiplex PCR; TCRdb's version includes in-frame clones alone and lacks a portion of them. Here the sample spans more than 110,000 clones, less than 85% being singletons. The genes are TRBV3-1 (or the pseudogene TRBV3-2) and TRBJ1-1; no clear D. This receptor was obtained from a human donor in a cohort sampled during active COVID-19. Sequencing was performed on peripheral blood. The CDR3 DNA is TGTGCCAGCAGCCAGGCTGTCATGAACACTGAAGCTTTCTTT. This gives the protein CASSQAVMNTEAFF.